This T cell receptor beta chain stems from a study of human T cells and chemical hapten exposure (TCRdb year 2021). Context from the whole study: For sensitization, 2% DPC in acetone was applied to a roughly 2 cm by roughly 2 cm area of upper inner arm skin. Patients additionally received weekly therapeutic DPC doses to the scalp throughout the approximately 25-week study period. Patch testing was done on the upper back using Finn chambers containing 0.01% DPC, and results were scored after 6 days according to International Contact Dermatitis Research Group standards. Alopecia areata with under or over 50% scalp involvement, alopecia totalis and alopecia universalis were represented in the patient cohort, which was mostly female. The libraries were sequenced as a pool, and the TCR yield per sample differed mostly because of small variations in library volumes within the pool. Peripheral blood TCR repertoire changes were tracked in vivo in alopecia patients during primary and secondary sensitization to the hapten diphenylcyclopropenone (DPC). Blood samples were taken from patients before sensitization (week 0) and then at 2, 6 and about 24 weeks after DPC sensitization. About 30 alopecia patients provided blood for TCR sequencing at one to four time points (pre-sensitization, 2, 6 and 24 weeks).

The library was produced with RACE. The data were produced on a NextSeq 500. During library preparation, unique molecular identifiers were attached to individual cDNA molecules so that TCRs could be counted quantitatively and reproducibly. From each blood RNA sample, both TCR alpha and TCR beta chains were sequenced. On the study's bioinformatics: A median of roughly 98,000 TCRs per sample was observed, with a range of about 23,224 to 690,600. V, J and CDR3 annotation of the TCR reads was carried out using the Decombinator software suite. Every sample was subsampled to the same number of TCRs (28,000) for the PS versus PT1 abundance plots. TCRs were defined as expanded if absent before sensitization and observed at least eight times at the 2-week time point. TCRdb reprocessing: public reads trimmed at Q25 with fastp, clones called with MiXCR, in-frame beta chains kept. Under each unique CDR3 protein, matching rows form one entry showing the most common genes and DNA. TCRdb's processing, not the authors' own work, is the source of the V and J calls. The sample table shows 82,000 or so distinct CDR3 sequences, and 10% to 15% are seen once. 5.7% of the sample goes to the ten largest clones.

Paper-wide results and their limitations: DPC sensitization did not change how many TCRs were above 1 in 1000 frequency, and no evidence was found of alterations in global repertoire structure. After repeated subsampling, the strength of the expansion versus patch-test correlation and the threshold at which it became significant changed. Patch test score correlated positively with the number of PT1 expanded TCRs, reaching significance at thresholds 8, 16 and 32 but not at 4. Expanded TCRs formed significantly more large CDR3 similarity clusters than pre-sensitization or healthy control sets, consistent with antigen-driven responses. Alopecia, a presumed autoimmune disease, was present in all patients, so the immune response of the patients might differ from that of healthy individuals.

According to the study, the label for this sample's time point signals: patch test 3, about 24 weeks after DPC sensitization. The treatment or condition label here, explained by the study, means: therapeutic diphenylcyclopropenone sensitization with weekly scalp DPC. Blood at each patch-test visit was drawn before the patch test was applied. Patients were considered eligible if aged 18 to 70, diagnosed with alopecia and deemed suitable for DPC therapy, and patients were excluded if pregnant. Total RNA was isolated from unfractionated whole blood collected in Tempus Blood RNA tubes. V was cut back by 7 bases and J by 1 base, leaving a gap of 11 bases between them. In the germline V gene, CDR1 corresponds to SNHLY and CDR2 to FYNNEI. From the cysteine through the phenylalanine, the CDR3 covers 14 amino acids. Only the CDR3 DNA is retained, 42 bases long and in frame from the first base. About this clonotype: The target of this receptor is not known. Base qualities were left out, and no much larger clone turns up one base away.

The sample was whole blood, taken in connection with sensitization to the hapten diphenylcyclopropenone (DPC). Recombination joined TRBV2 with TRBJ2-1; a tentative D match to TRBD1 spans 5 bases. This sequence was found in a woman aged 45-65 years with alopecia areata. Some clones in this sample may be carry-over from other donors' samples. The CDR3 reads CASIFDSSYNEQFF. The sequenced DNA: TGTGCCAGCATTTTTGACAGTTCCTACAATGAGCAGTTCTTC. This CDR3, with the reference TRBV2 and TRBJ2-1 proteins standing in past its ends, gives the full variable domain EPEVTQTPSHQVTQMGQEVILRCVPISNHLYFYWYRQILGQKVEFLVSFYNNEISEKSEIFDDQFSVERPDGSNFTLKIRSTKLEDSAMYFCASIFDSSYNEQFFGPGTRLTVL.